A selection of T cell receptor beta chains follows, all from one sample in a study of CD8 T cells in Susac syndrome. A single record per CDR3 protein comes from TCRdb applying MiXCR to the immunoSEQ multiplex PCR reads. The sample contains about 430,000 distinct CDR3 sequences, more than 70% of which appear only once. Sequenced: CD8+ T cells from PBMCs. The receptors derive from a human donor with multiple sclerosis. Both conserved end residues are part of each CDR3. Each record gives: J gene, clone size, D gene, V gene, CDR3 DNA, CDR3 protein. A D gene is named only where the DNA matches it firmly. Clone size, where shown, is once, few, many, or a class for clones that have expanded.

J gene: TRBJ2-1
clone size: NA
D gene: TRBD2
V gene: TRBV19
CDR3 DNA: TGTGCCAGTAGTCGGACTAGCGGCCACTACAATGAGCAGTTCTTC
CDR3 protein: CASSRTSGHYNEQFF

J gene: TRBJ2-7
clone size: NA
D gene: NA
V gene: TRBV7-2
CDR3 DNA: TGTGCCAGCAGCCGGAATCAGGGGTACGAGCAGTACTTC
CDR3 protein: CASSRNQGYEQYF

J gene: TRBJ1-1
clone size: NA
D gene: NA
V gene: TRBV4-1
CDR3 DNA: TGCGCCAGCAGCCTCCCCAATCCCACTGAAGCTTTCTTT
CDR3 protein: CASSLPNPTEAFF

J gene: TRBJ2-7
clone size: NA
D gene: TRBD2
V gene: TRBV28
CDR3 DNA: TGTGCCAGCAGTTACCCCTTACTAGCGGGAGTTGGGGAGCAGTACTTC
CDR3 protein: CASSYPLLAGVGEQYF

J gene: TRBJ2-3
clone size: NA
D gene: NA
V gene: TRBV28
CDR3 DNA: TGTGCCAGCCTGGGACGACGTAACACAGATACGCAGTATTTT
CDR3 protein: CASLGRRNTDTQYF

J gene: TRBJ2-3
clone size: NA
D gene: NA
V gene: TRBV6-1
CDR3 DNA: TGTGCCAGCAGTGAGGGGGTGGCAGATACGCAGTATTTT
CDR3 protein: CASSEGVADTQYF

J gene: TRBJ2-6
clone size: NA
D gene: NA
V gene: TRBV6-5
CDR3 DNA: TGTGCCAGCAGAATCTCCCTGTCTGGGGCCAACGTCCTGACTTTC
CDR3 protein: CASRISLSGANVLTF

J gene: TRBJ2-3
clone size: NA
D gene: NA
V gene: TRBV30
CDR3 DNA: TGTGCCTGGAGCGATCCTCCGGGCCTGCAGTATTTT
CDR3 protein: CAWSDPPGLQYF

J gene: TRBJ2-7
clone size: NA
D gene: TRBD2
V gene: TRBV19
CDR3 DNA: TGTGCCAGTAGTGGAGTGACTAGCGGAGTCTACGAGCAGTACTTC
CDR3 protein: CASSGVTSGVYEQYF

J gene: TRBJ1-2
clone size: NA
D gene: TRBD1
V gene: TRBV5-1
CDR3 DNA: TGCGCCAGCAACTCGACAGGGCCCTATGGCTACACCTTC
CDR3 protein: CASNSTGPYGYTF

J gene: TRBJ2-7
clone size: NA
D gene: NA
V gene: TRBV14
CDR3 DNA: TGTGCCAGCAGCCAAGAAGACGAGCAGTACTTC
CDR3 protein: CASSQEDEQYF

J gene: TRBJ2-3
clone size: NA
D gene: NA
V gene: TRBV6-1
CDR3 DNA: TGTGCCAGCAGTGTGGCAGGGGAGCTCATTTGGTATTTT
CDR3 protein: CASSVAGELIWYF

J gene: TRBJ1-6
clone size: NA
D gene: NA
V gene: TRBV27
CDR3 DNA: TGTGCCAGCAGTCCCCGAAGCGGGACGTGGGGTTCACCCCTCCACTTT
CDR3 protein: CASSPRSGTWGSPLHF

J gene: TRBJ1-1
clone size: NA
D gene: NA
V gene: TRBV27
CDR3 DNA: TGTGCCAGCAGTCTAGCAATGGGGACGGCCCGGGAAGCTTTCTTT
CDR3 protein: CASSLAMGTAREAFF

J gene: TRBJ1-2
clone size: NA
D gene: NA
V gene: TRBV7-9
CDR3 DNA: TGTGCCAGCAGCCAAAACCCGACAGTTCCTAACTATGGCTACACCTTC
CDR3 protein: CASSQNPTVPNYGYTF

J gene: TRBJ1-6
clone size: NA
D gene: TRBD1
V gene: TRBV5-8
CDR3 DNA: TGTGCCAGCAGCCTGCTCATTTCATTCAGGGGGATTTCACCCCTCCACTTT
CDR3 protein: CASSLLISFRGISPLHF

J gene: TRBJ2-1
clone size: NA
D gene: NA
V gene: TRBV6-1
CDR3 DNA: TGTGCCAGCTTCGGGGCGGAGGGGGCCTACTTCTACAATGAGCAGTTCTTC
CDR3 protein: CASFGAEGAYFYNEQFF

J gene: TRBJ2-3
clone size: NA
D gene: TRBD2
V gene: TRBV2
CDR3 DNA: TGTGCCAGCGAGGGCCTAGCGGGAGTTGGCGAAATATGGGATACGCAGTATTTT
CDR3 protein: CASEGLAGVGEIWDTQYF

J gene: TRBJ2-1
clone size: NA
D gene: TRBD1
V gene: TRBV5-1
CDR3 DNA: TGTGCCAGCAGTTTGGGACAGGGCGACAATGAGCAGTTCTTC
CDR3 protein: CASSLGQGDNEQFF

J gene: TRBJ1-1
clone size: NA
D gene: NA
V gene: TRBV3-1
CDR3 DNA: TGTGCCAGCAGCCAAGGAACCCCCGGTATCACTGAAGCTTTCTTT
CDR3 protein: CASSQGTPGITEAFF

J gene: TRBJ2-5
clone size: NA
D gene: NA
V gene: TRBV28
CDR3 DNA: TGTGCCAGCAGTTCCCCGACGGGACGCCTAAGGGAGACCCAGTACTTC
CDR3 protein: CASSSPTGRLRETQYF

J gene: TRBJ2-2
clone size: NA
D gene: NA
V gene: TRBV19
CDR3 DNA: TGTGCCAGTAATGGATTGGTGAACACCGGGGAGCTGTTTTTT
CDR3 protein: CASNGLVNTGELFF

J gene: TRBJ1-1
clone size: NA
D gene: NA
V gene: TRBV12-3/TRBV12-4
CDR3 DNA: TGTGCCAGCAGTCCCTCAGGGCTCATGAACACTGAAGCTTTCTTT
CDR3 protein: CASSPSGLMNTEAFF

J gene: TRBJ2-1
clone size: few
D gene: TRBD2
V gene: TRBV10-3
CDR3 DNA: TGTGCCATCAGTGTAGAGAAACTAGCGGGAGTGTATGAGCAGTTCTTC
CDR3 protein: CAISVEKLAGVYEQFF

J gene: TRBJ2-1
clone size: NA
D gene: TRBD2
V gene: TRBV6-5
CDR3 DNA: TGTGCCAGCAGTTACGGGACTAGCGGGAGGAATGAGCAGTTCTTC
CDR3 protein: CASSYGTSGRNEQFF

J gene: TRBJ2-1
clone size: NA
D gene: NA
V gene: TRBV19
CDR3 DNA: TGTGCCAGTAGTATAGAGGGCTACAATGAGCAGTTCTTC
CDR3 protein: CASSIEGYNEQFF

J gene: TRBJ2-3
clone size: NA
D gene: TRBD1
V gene: TRBV19
CDR3 DNA: TGTGCCAGTAGTATTAGTCCCGGACAGGGTACAGATACGCAGTATTTT
CDR3 protein: CASSISPGQGTDTQYF

J gene: TRBJ1-1
clone size: NA
D gene: NA
V gene: TRBV29-1
CDR3 DNA: TGCAGCGTTGAGGGCCAGGGTTGGGGTGAAGCTTTCTTT
CDR3 protein: CSVEGQGWGEAFF

J gene: TRBJ1-1
clone size: NA
D gene: NA
V gene: TRBV4-1
CDR3 DNA: TGCGCCAGCAGCCTATCCCCCCCTCCGGGGGAGAACACTGAAGCTTTCTTT
CDR3 protein: CASSLSPPPGENTEAFF

J gene: TRBJ1-1
clone size: NA
D gene: NA
V gene: TRBV7-9
CDR3 DNA: TGTGCCAGCAGCTTTCCGGGAAGGACTGAAGCTTTCTTT
CDR3 protein: CASSFPGRTEAFF

J gene: TRBJ2-7
clone size: NA
D gene: TRBD1
V gene: TRBV27
CDR3 DNA: TGTGCCAGCAGTTTAGGGTTTCAGGGGGTATACGAGCAGTACTTC
CDR3 protein: CASSLGFQGVYEQYF

J gene: TRBJ1-4
clone size: NA
D gene: NA
V gene: TRBV30
CDR3 DNA: TGTGCCTGGAGTCGGGGGGAAGCGAGCGAAAAACTGTTTTTT
CDR3 protein: CAWSRGEASEKLFF

J gene: TRBJ2-7
clone size: NA
D gene: NA
V gene: TRBV7-6
CDR3 DNA: TGTGCCAGCGGATGGTCTAACGAGCAGTACTTC
CDR3 protein: CASGWSNEQYF

J gene: TRBJ2-7
clone size: NA
D gene: TRBD2
V gene: TRBV19
CDR3 DNA: TGTGCCAGTAGTATTCAGGCTAGCGGGACCTACGAGCAGTACTTC
CDR3 protein: CASSIQASGTYEQYF

J gene: TRBJ1-2
clone size: NA
D gene: NA
V gene: TRBV27
CDR3 DNA: TGTGCCAGCTCCTTGGACAGCTTATCCTATGGCTACACCTTC
CDR3 protein: CASSLDSLSYGYTF

J gene: TRBJ2-7
clone size: NA
D gene: NA
V gene: TRBV6-1
CDR3 DNA: TGTGCCAGCAGTGAATGGGGGGAGGAACCGACCTACGAGCAGTACTTC
CDR3 protein: CASSEWGEEPTYEQYF

J gene: TRBJ1-1
clone size: NA
D gene: NA
V gene: TRBV5-5
CDR3 DNA: TGTGCCAGCAGCTCCGCACAGGCGCTCAACACTGAAGCTTTCTTT
CDR3 protein: CASSSAQALNTEAFF

J gene: TRBJ2-1
clone size: once
D gene: TRBD2
V gene: TRBV27
CDR3 DNA: TGTGCCAGCAGTCCAGGGACTAGCGGAACCAATGAGCAGTTCTTC
CDR3 protein: CASSPGTSGTNEQFF

J gene: TRBJ2-5
clone size: few
D gene: TRBD1
V gene: TRBV12-3/TRBV12-4
CDR3 DNA: TGTGCCAGCAGTCCAGGGGGAGAGACCCAGTACTTC
CDR3 protein: CASSPGGETQYF

J gene: TRBJ2-1
clone size: once
D gene: NA
V gene: TRBV5-1
CDR3 DNA: TGCGCCAGCACCCCGTTGGGTAGCCACTACAATGAGCAGTTCTTC
CDR3 protein: CASTPLGSHYNEQFF

J gene: TRBJ2-7
clone size: NA
D gene: NA
V gene: TRBV10-3
CDR3 DNA: TGTGCCATCAGTGAGTCCTTGGACACCTCCTACGAGCAGTACTTC
CDR3 protein: CAISESLDTSYEQYF

J gene: TRBJ2-3
clone size: NA
D gene: TRBD2
V gene: TRBV6-1
CDR3 DNA: TGTGCCAGCAGCCGACTAGCGGGGGATGCAGATACGCAGTATTTT
CDR3 protein: CASSRLAGDADTQYF

J gene: TRBJ2-2
clone size: NA
D gene: NA
V gene: TRBV6-5
CDR3 DNA: TGTGCCAGCAGTTACTCATCGGGACACCACTTTGGCACCGGGGAGCTGTTTTTT
CDR3 protein: CASSYSSGHHFGTGELFF

J gene: TRBJ2-7
clone size: few
D gene: TRBD1
V gene: TRBV10-1
CDR3 DNA: TGCGCCAGCAGTCAGAAGACAGGGACCTACGAGCAGTACTTC
CDR3 protein: CASSQKTGTYEQYF

J gene: TRBJ1-1
clone size: NA
D gene: NA
V gene: TRBV30
CDR3 DNA: TGTGCCTGGAGTGTAATGGGTTCTCGGAACACTGAAGCTTTCTTT
CDR3 protein: CAWSVMGSRNTEAFF

J gene: TRBJ2-1
clone size: few
D gene: TRBD2
V gene: TRBV19
CDR3 DNA: TGTGCCAGTAGCGGGGGGAGTGAGCAGTTCTTC
CDR3 protein: CASSGGSEQFF

J gene: TRBJ2-1
clone size: NA
D gene: NA
V gene: TRBV27
CDR3 DNA: TGTGCCAGCAGTTTCTATCCCCGGGACTCTGATGAGCAGTTCTTC
CDR3 protein: CASSFYPRDSDEQFF

J gene: TRBJ1-1
clone size: NA
D gene: NA
V gene: TRBV3-1
CDR3 DNA: TGTGCCAGCAGCCAAGACCAGGGAAGTGAAGGGGACACTGAAGCTTTCTTT
CDR3 protein: CASSQDQGSEGDTEAFF

J gene: TRBJ2-1
clone size: NA
D gene: NA
V gene: TRBV3-1
CDR3 DNA: TGTGCCAGCAGCCAGGTAGGGGACTCGTACAATGAGCAGTTCTTC
CDR3 protein: CASSQVGDSYNEQFF

J gene: TRBJ2-1
clone size: NA
D gene: TRBD2
V gene: TRBV9
CDR3 DNA: TGTGCCAGCAGCGCCGACCCCTGGACTAGCGCCGATGAGCAGTTCTTC
CDR3 protein: CASSADPWTSADEQFF

J gene: TRBJ1-2
clone size: once
D gene: TRBD1
V gene: TRBV12-3/TRBV12-4
CDR3 DNA: TGTGCCAGCAGTTTTTCCCCGCACTTACAGGGGATGTTTGGCTACACCTTC
CDR3 protein: CASSFSPHLQGMFGYTF

J gene: TRBJ2-7
clone size: NA
D gene: TRBD1
V gene: TRBV7-7
CDR3 DNA: TGTGCCAGCAGCTCCGCCCCCACAGGGGAACACGAGCAGTACTTC
CDR3 protein: CASSSAPTGEHEQYF